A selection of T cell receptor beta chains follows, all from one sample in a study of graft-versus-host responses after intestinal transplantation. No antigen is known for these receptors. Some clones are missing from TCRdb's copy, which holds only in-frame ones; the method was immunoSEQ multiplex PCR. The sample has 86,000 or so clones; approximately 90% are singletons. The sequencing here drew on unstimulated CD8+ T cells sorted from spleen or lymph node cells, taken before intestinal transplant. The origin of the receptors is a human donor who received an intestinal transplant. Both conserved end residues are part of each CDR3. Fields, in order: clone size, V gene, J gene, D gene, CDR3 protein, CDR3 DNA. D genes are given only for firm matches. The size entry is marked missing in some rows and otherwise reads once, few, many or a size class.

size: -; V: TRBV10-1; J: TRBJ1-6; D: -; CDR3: CASTHQHGNSPLHF; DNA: TGCGCCAGCACCCACCAACATGGTAATTCACCCCTCCACTTT
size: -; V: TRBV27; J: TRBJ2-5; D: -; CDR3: CASSLWTAHETQYF; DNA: TGTGCCAGCAGTCTGTGGACAGCCCACGAGACCCAGTACTTC
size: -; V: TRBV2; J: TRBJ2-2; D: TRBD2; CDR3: CASSDRTSGGANTGELFF; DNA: TGTGCCAGCAGTGATCGGACTAGCGGGGGAGCGAACACCGGGGAGCTGTTTTTT
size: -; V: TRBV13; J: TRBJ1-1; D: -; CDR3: CASSFGRMNTEAFF; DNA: TGTGCCAGCAGCTTCGGCCGCATGAACACTGAAGCTTTCTTT
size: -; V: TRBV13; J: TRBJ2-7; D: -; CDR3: CASSLVGQGYRYEQYF; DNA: TGTGCCAGCAGCCTCGTTGGGCAGGGATATCGCTACGAGCAGTACTTC
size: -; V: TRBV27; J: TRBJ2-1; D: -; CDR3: CASLGGPYNEQFF; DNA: TGTGCCAGCCTGGGGGGGCCCTACAATGAGCAGTTCTTC
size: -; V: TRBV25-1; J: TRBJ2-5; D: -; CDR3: CASSDWSLETQYF; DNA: TGTGCCAGCAGTGATTGGTCCCTAGAGACCCAGTACTTC
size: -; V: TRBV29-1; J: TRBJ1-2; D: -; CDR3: CSVEGSEAHGYTF; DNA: TGCAGCGTTGAAGGTTCCGAGGCACATGGCTACACCTTC
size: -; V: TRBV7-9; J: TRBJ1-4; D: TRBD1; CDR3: CASSARTGEEKLFF; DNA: TGTGCCAGCAGCGCCCGGACAGGGGAGGAAAAACTGTTTTTT
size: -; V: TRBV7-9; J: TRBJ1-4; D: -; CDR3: CAFSGEVGEKLFF; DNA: TGTGCCTTCAGCGGGGAAGTGGGGGAAAAACTGTTTTTT
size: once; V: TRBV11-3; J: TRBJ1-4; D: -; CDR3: CASSLPPEKLFF; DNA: TGTGCCAGCAGCTTACCGCCTGAAAAACTGTTTTTT
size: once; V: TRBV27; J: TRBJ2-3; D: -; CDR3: CASSFIGGNTDTQYF; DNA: TGTGCCAGCAGTTTCATTGGGGGCAACACAGATACGCAGTATTTT
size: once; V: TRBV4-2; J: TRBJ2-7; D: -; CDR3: CASSQAEGGLSYEQYF; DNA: TGTGCCAGCAGCCAAGCTGAGGGGGGACTCTCCTACGAGCAGTACTTC
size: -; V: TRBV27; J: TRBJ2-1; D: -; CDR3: CASSLRWEAYNEQFF; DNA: TGTGCCAGCAGTTTGAGGTGGGAAGCGTACAATGAGCAGTTCTTC